The 23 T cell receptor beta chains listed next were all sequenced from one sample in a study of vaccination and CD4 T cells after COVID-19 (dated by TCRdb to the early 2020s). No antigen has been assigned to these receptors. What the treatment or condition label conveys for this sample: roughly nine-day PBMC culture with coronavirus spike peptide pools or control peptides (ViraFEST assay). The library was produced with PCR. The sample was run on an Illumina iSeq 100. TCR sequencing of DNA from cultured CD4+ T cells used the Oncomine TCR Beta short-read assay at the Johns Hopkins FTIC core. Using fastp trimming at Q25 and MiXCR clonotype assembly, TCRdb reanalyzed the public sequencing data and kept in-frame beta chains. CDR3 protein sequences are deduplicated, and each keeps its most common genes and DNA. The sample table lists 9,500 to 15,000 distinct CDR3 sequences, almost 55% of them with a count of one. About 15% of the sample comes from the top ten.

The source material was cultured CD4+ T cells from blood, sampled after SARS-CoV-2 vaccination. The receptors derive from a human donor with COVID-19.

The V gene is TRBV6-1, the J gene TRBJ1-5; 8 positions match TRBD1. J gave up 6 bases and V 4 bases, and 8 bases lay outside the gene matches. Germline V gives CDR1 MNHNS, CDR2 SASEGT. This CDR3 is 15 amino acids long. CDR3 sequence (DNA): TGTGCCAGCAGTGCCCCGACAGGGGCAGGTCAGCCCCAGCATTTT. Its protein product is CASSAPTGAGQPQHF.

The chain links TRBV5-1 to TRBJ1-1; a weak D match, TRBD1 (5 bases). The CDR3 totals 14 residues. Looked up from germline, CDR1 is SGHRS and CDR2 is YFSETQ. Deletions cut 2 bases from V and 8 bases from J, with 16 bases between. The CDR3, as DNA: TGCGCCAGCAGCTTCGGAGGACAAAATACCGAAGCTTTCTTT. Translation: CASSFGGQNTEAFF.

This clonotype was detected a few times. The V gene is TRBV6-2 or TRBV6-3, the J gene TRBJ1-5; 7 bases fit TRBD1. The CDR3 consists of 14 residues. J gave up 5 bases and V 7 bases, and 8 bases lay outside the gene matches. Germline V gene lookup returns CDR1 MNHEY and CDR2 SVGEGT. This CDR3 reads CASNPGQYHQPQHF. The CDR3 nucleotides read TGTGCCAGCAACCCGGGACAGTACCATCAGCCCCAGCATTTT.

This chain joins TRBV11-2 and TRBJ1-1; D remains ambiguous. The CDR3 spans 14 residues. The ends were cut back, 1 base at V and 8 bases at J, with 14 bases in the middle. From germline, CDR1 is SGHAT and CDR2 FQNNGV. The CDR3 coding sequence is TGTGCCAGCAGCTTAGGAGCGGGGTCTGACGAAGCTTTCTTT. Its translation: CASSLGAGSDEAFF.

This chain joins TRBV20-1 and TRBJ1-1, with D maybe TRBD1 (6 bases). Germline values: CDR1 DFQATT, CDR2 SNEGSKA (reference sequence). The CDR3 length is 12 residues. Between the trimmed V and J ends, which lost 7 bases and 5 bases, there was a span of 14 bases. The DNA of the CDR3 is TGCAGTGTGAGAAAAGGGGGAACTGAAGCTTTCTTT. Translated, it gives CSVRKGGTEAFF.

This clonotype was observed a handful of times. This chain uses TRBV10-3 with TRBJ2-5; D not certain. The germline V gene encodes CDR1 ENHRY and CDR2 SYGVKD. Trimming shortened V by 0 bases and J by 2 bases, and 10 bases separated the two germline ends. CDR3 length: 15 amino acids. CDR3 in amino acids: CAISESRSGQETQYF. The DNA for the CDR3 is TGTGCCATCAGTGAGTCGAGGTCTGGACAAGAGACCCAGTACTTC.

V and J are TRBV7-9 and TRBJ2-7; D not certain. Germline V gene data show CDR1 as SEHNR and CDR2 as FQNEAQ (reference sequence). This CDR3 region has 12 residues. With 0 bases removed from V and 6 bases from J, the gap between germline ends came to 6 bases. CDR3 in amino acids: CASSLAKGEQYF. The CDR3, as DNA: TGTGCCAGCAGCTTAGCGAAAGGCGAGCAGTACTTC. The full variable domain, completed using reference TRBV7-9 and TRBJ2-7, is DTGVSQNPRHKITKRGQNVTFRCDPISEHNRLYWYRQTLGQGPEFLTYFQNEAQLEKSRLLSDRFSAERPKGSFSTLEIQRTEQGDSAMYLCASSLAKGEQYFGPGTRLTVT.

This chain uses TRBV5-5 with TRBJ1-6; 7 bases fit TRBD1. From germline, CDR1 is SGHKS and CDR2 YYEKEE (reference sequence). Trimming took 4 bases from V and 13 from J; bases not matched to a gene: 14. This CDR3 contains 15 residues. CDR3 loop: CASSPLTGKGSPLHF. The CDR3 nucleotides are TGTGCCAGCAGCCCTTTGACAGGGAAAGGGTCCCCCCTCCACTTT.

The V and J genes are TRBV7-2 and TRBJ1-5; no reliable D call. CDR1 and CDR2 from the germline V gene are SGHTA and FQGNSA. The CDR3 consists of 14 residues. The V end lost 5 bases, the J end lost 1 base, and 9 bases lay between the germline ends. The CDR3 loop reads CASSERPSNQPQHF. Written as DNA, the CDR3 is TGTGCCAGCAGCGAGAGACCAAGCAATCAGCCCCAGCATTTT. The whole variable domain, remainder taken from reference TRBV7-2 and TRBJ1-5, is GAGVSQSPSNKVTEKGKDVELRCDPISGHTALYWYRQSLGQGLEFLIYFQGNSAPDKSGLPSDRFSAERTGGSVSTLTIQRTQQEDSAVYLCASSERPSNQPQHFGDGTRLSIL.

This chain connects TRBV27 to TRBJ1-5; D is unclear. Germline lookup yields CDR1 MNHEY and CDR2 SMNVEV (reference sequence). Trimming took 4 bases from V and 1 from J, leaving 11 bases between them. The CDR3 contains 15 residues. CDR3 DNA sequence: TGTGCCAGCAGTTCCAGCCGGAACAGCAATCAGCCCCAGCATTTT. Translating gives CASSSSRNSNQPQHF.

The CDR3 is CATSRDYGAYSNQPQHF. The CDR3 nucleotides are TGTGCCACCAGCAGAGATTATGGTGCTTATAGCAATCAGCCCCAGCATTTT. V and J are TRBV15 and TRBJ1-5; D gene uncertain. Germline values: CDR1 LNHNV, CDR2 YYDKDF (reference sequence). Trimming removed 0 bases from V and 0 bases from J, with 12 bases in between. CDR3 length: 17 residues.

By frequency in the sample, this clonotype is large. This rearrangement joins TRBV7-8 to TRBJ2-7; D call uncertain. The CDR3 contains 14 residues. Trimming took off 1 base at V and 2 bases at J, with 9 bases between the two ends. CDR1 and CDR2 (germline): SGHVS, FQNEAQ. CDR3 nucleotide sequence: TGTGCCAGCAGCTTAGGACCACAGACCTACGAGCAGTACTTC. Translating gives CASSLGPQTYEQYF. The variable domain in full, with the rest retrieved from reference TRBV7-8 and TRBJ2-7, is GAGVSQSPRYKVAKRGQDVALRCDPISGHVSLFWYQQALGQGPEFLTYFQNEAQLDKSGLPSDRFFAERPEGSVSTLKIQRTQQEDSAVYLCASSLGPQTYEQYFGPGTRLTVT.

The table lists this clonotype with a few counts. V gene TRBV7-9 combines with J gene TRBJ1-6, with 7 bases that match TRBD1. With 5 bases clipped from V and 7 bases from J, the junction kept 5 bases outside the gene matches. The CDR3 has 14 residues. The germline CDR1 and CDR2 sequences are SEHNR and FQNEAQ (reference sequence). This chain's CDR3 is CASSPGTANSPLHF. CDR3 bases: TGTGCCAGCAGCCCCGGGACAGCCAATTCACCCCTCCACTTT.

The rearrangement joins TRBV28 to TRBJ1-1; D gene uncertain. Germline lookup yields CDR1 MDHEN and CDR2 SYDVKM. Trimming stripped 5 bases from V and 1 base from J, with 11 bases between. This CDR3 contains 14 residues. CDR3 bases: TGTGCCAGCAGTGTGACACGGACGAACACTGAAGCTTTCTTT. This gives the protein CASSVTRTNTEAFF.

The rearrangement links TRBV20-1 to TRBJ2-7; TRBD2 is a possible D gene (5 bases). V was cut by 0 bases and J by 3 bases, with 15 bases left in between. CDR1 and CDR2 from the germline V gene are DFQATT and SNEGSKA (reference sequence). CDR3 size: 15 residues. CDR3 region: CSAREDGGIIYEQYF. In DNA form, the CDR3 reads TGCAGTGCTAGAGAGGATGGAGGTATAATCTACGAGCAGTACTTC.

The rearrangement uses TRBV20-1 and TRBJ1-2, with TRBD1 identical over 8 bases. Losses at the gene ends were 0 bases for V and 6 bases for J; bases not matched to a gene: 12. Germline CDR1 is DFQATT and CDR2 is SNEGSKA (reference sequence). This CDR3 has 16 amino acids. DNA for the CDR3: TGCAGTGCTAGAGATGGTGCAGGGGGCGAAAGGAATGGCTACACCTTC. It encodes CSARDGAGGERNGYTF.

The chain combines TRBV12-3 or TRBV12-4 with TRBJ1-2; D call uncertain. There are 13 residues in the CDR3. V lost 7 bases to trimming and J lost 8 bases, with 17 bases between them. This CDR3 reads CASTLGRGGGYTF. The CDR3 nucleotides are TGTGCCAGCACCCTCGGTCGTGGTGGGGGCTACACCTTC.

The rearrangement links TRBV5-1 to TRBJ1-5; 8 nucleotides line up with TRBD1. Germline CDR1 and CDR2: SGHRS and YFSETQ. This CDR3 is built from 15 residues. Unmatched junction bases numbered 2, after V lost 3 bases and J lost 0 bases. The DNA for the CDR3 is TGCGCCAGCAGCTCGACAGGGGATAGCAATCAGCCCCAGCATTTT. Translated, it gives CASSSTGDSNQPQHF.

This chain joins TRBV3-1 and TRBJ1-2; TRBD1 might be the D (6 bases). Trimming stripped 4 bases from V and 5 bases from J, with 17 bases between. The germline V gene has CDR1 LGHDT and CDR2 YNNKEL (reference sequence). There are 15 residues in the CDR3. CDR3 in amino acids: CASSPTGKVSYGYTF. For the CDR3, the DNA is TGTGCCAGCAGCCCTACAGGGAAGGTTAGTTATGGCTACACCTTC.

This sequence joins TRBV7-9 and TRBJ2-5, with D hard to call. Germline assignment: CDR1 SEHNR and CDR2 FQNEAQ (reference sequence). V gave up 7 bases and J gave up 4 bases, with 7 bases separating them. The CDR3 spans 11 residues. CDR3 sequence: CASIMRETQYF. The CDR3, as DNA: TGTGCCAGCATCATGAGAGAGACCCAGTACTTC.

The chain recombines TRBV6-2 or TRBV6-3 with TRBJ1-2; 7 bases map to TRBD1. The V and J ends lost 6 bases and 6 bases, in that order; junction bases with no gene match: 7. The CDR3 is 13 residues long. Germline V gene data show CDR1 as MNHEY and CDR2 as SVGEGT. The CDR3 DNA reads TGTGCCAGCAGCACTGGACAGGTTAATGGCTACACCTTC. As protein: CASSTGQVNGYTF.

This clonotype has only a few counts. The chain employs TRBV27 and TRBJ1-3; 7 positions agree with TRBD1. CDR1 and CDR2 (germline): MNHEY, SMNVEV (reference sequence). The CDR3 has 14 amino acids. The V gene end was trimmed by 5 bases and the J gene end by 4 bases; junction bases not matched to a gene: 5. The CDR3 region is CASSPQGEGNTIYF. In nucleotides, the CDR3 is TGTGCCAGCAGTCCCCAGGGGGAGGGAAACACCATATATTTT.

The chain has TRBV5-6 and TRBJ1-2, with D unresolved. The CDR3 runs to 13 residues. V was trimmed by 4 bases and J by 6 bases, leaving 13 bases between them. Looked up from germline, CDR1 is SGHDT and CDR2 is YYEEEE. The CDR3 nucleotides are TGTGCCAGCAGCCGCCGTAGTATCGATGGCTACACCTTC. Amino acids: CASSRRSIDGYTF. Complete variable domain (other parts from reference TRBV5-6 and TRBJ1-2): DAGVTQSPTHLIKTRGQQVTLRCSPKSGHDTVSWYQQALGQGPQFIFQYYEEEERQRGNFPDRFSGHQFPNYSSELNVNALLLGDSALYLCASSRRSIDGYTFGSGTRLTVV.